These 15 T cell receptor beta chains were all obtained from the same sample, sequenced in a study of neurological immune-mediated disorders. Each CDR3 protein gets one entry after TCRdb re-called the 5' RACE reads with MiXCR. The table records about 33,000 distinct CDR3 sequences, around 1.5% of them present only once. The source material was PBMCs. The receptor set was obtained from a woman aged 25 to 39 with multiple sclerosis.

This clonotype came up many times. V gene TRBV20-1 combines with J gene TRBJ2-3, with D possibly called TRBD1 or TRBD2 (6 bases each). V was pared by 2 bases and J by 5 bases, with 11 bases between. Looked up from germline, CDR1 is DFQATT and CDR2 is SNEGSKA (reference sequence). The CDR3 contains 13 residues. The CDR3 reads CSARWGAEDTQYF. The CDR3 DNA reads TGCAGTGCTAGATGGGGGGCAGAAGATACGCAGTATTTT.

This clonotype was detected ten times or more. The rearrangement links TRBV6-5 to TRBJ2-1; TRBD2 agrees at 11 bases. The germline V gene has CDR1 MNHEY and CDR2 SVGAGI. V trimming: 7 bases; J trimming: 10 bases; junction bases outside the gene matches: 15. The CDR3 has 16 residues. The CDR3 DNA follows: TGTGCCAGCACCCCCGGTGGTCTAGCGGGGGGTCGGGAGCAGTTCTTC. Protein sequence: CASTPGGLAGGREQFF.

This clonotype has a handful of counts. J is TRBJ1-2 and V is TRBV25-1; D is unclear. The V end was cut by 2 bases, the J end by 0 bases, with 4 bases between. This CDR3 comprises 13 residues. CDR1 and CDR2 (germline): MGHDK, SYGVNS. The CDR3 region has the DNA TGTGCCAGCAGTGAAGAGGCTAACTATGGCTACACCTTC. This codes for CASSEEANYGYTF.

This clonotype came up many times. CDR3 coding DNA: TGTGCCAGCAGCGTATCTAGCGGGGGGGACACAGATACGCAGTATTTT. Translation: CASSVSSGGDTDTQYF. The V and J genes are TRBV9 and TRBJ2-3, with 12 bases aligning to TRBD2. CDR1 is SGDLS and CDR2 is YYNGEE in the germline V gene. The CDR3 sequence is 16 residues long. V lost 1 base, J lost 2 bases, and 2 bases stayed unmatched.

This clonotype showed up many times. The chain links TRBV29-1 to TRBJ2-6, with no clear D. V was pared by 6 bases and J by 0 bases, with 3 bases between. Germline lookup yields CDR1 SQVTM and CDR2 ANQGSEA. The CDR3 loop spans 12 amino acids. The CDR3 sequence is CSVDSGANVLTF. The CDR3 nucleotides are TGCAGCGTGGACTCTGGGGCCAACGTCCTGACTTTC.

This clonotype appeared many times. The J gene is TRBJ1-1, the V gene TRBV7-2; unclear D gene. The germline V gene has CDR1 SGHTA and CDR2 FQGNSA. With 2 bases removed from V and 5 bases from J, the gap between germline ends came to 15 bases. The CDR3 runs 15 residues. CDR3 DNA sequence: TGTGCCAGCAGCTTAAATGGCGTGGGTGGGACTGAAGCTTTCTTT. Residues: CASSLNGVGGTEAFF.

This clonotype was counted at least ten times. V usage is TRBV6-2 or TRBV6-3 and J usage is TRBJ2-7; D may correspond to TRBD1 or TRBD2 (6 bases each). Trimming left V 2 bases short and J 2 bases short, with 16 bases between. Germline CDR1 and CDR2: MNHEY and SVGEGT. CDR3 length: 16 residues. CDR3 DNA sequence: TGTGCCAGCAGTTACGGCCATGAGGGGGGCGCCTACGAGCAGTACTTC. Amino acids: CASSYGHEGGAYEQYF.

This clonotype was seen ten or more times. The chain uses TRBV7-2 and TRBJ2-1; 9 positions match TRBD1. V lost 6 bases to trimming and J lost 9 bases; unmatched junction nucleotides: 12. The germline V gene has CDR1 SGHTA and CDR2 FQGNSA. CDR3 length: 15 residues. The DNA for the CDR3 is TGTGCCAGCAGGACTGGGACAGGGAGGAAGAGTGAGCAGTTCTTC. Protein sequence: CASRTGTGRKSEQFF.

This clonotype was counted many times. The chain recombines TRBV18 with TRBJ1-2, with 8 bases lining up with TRBD1. The CDR3 loop spans 13 amino acids. In germline, CDR1 is KGHSH, CDR2 LQKENI. Losses at the gene ends were 3 bases for V and 11 bases for J; bases not matched to a gene: 8. The CDR3 DNA reads as TGTGCCAGCTCACCGGACAGGGAAGTGTATTACACCTTC. It codes for CASSPDREVYYTF.

This clonotype was seen at least ten times. The rearrangement joins TRBV20-1 to TRBJ1-6; no clear D gene. CDR1 is DFQATT, CDR2 SNEGSKA, per germline (reference sequence). This CDR3 has 11 amino acids. Trimming removed 2 bases from V and 12 bases from J, with 8 bases in between. The chain's CDR3 is CSARTRGPLHF. The CDR3 DNA reads as TGCAGTGCTAGAACCCGGGGACCCCTCCACTTT.

This clonotype was picked up many times. The chain is built from TRBV6-5 and TRBJ2-3, with D perhaps TRBD2 (7 bases). Germline V gene data show CDR1 as MNHEY and CDR2 as SVGAGI. This CDR3 is 15 amino acids long. V lost 2 bases to trimming and J lost 0 bases, with 9 bases between them. The CDR3 sequence is CASSYAGASTDTQYF. CDR3 nucleotides: TGTGCCAGCAGTTACGCGGGGGCGAGCACAGATACGCAGTATTTT.

This rearrangement joins TRBV18 to TRBJ1-5; 7 bases line up with TRBD1. The CDR3 has 17 amino acids. Unmatched junction bases numbered 8, after V lost 3 bases and J lost 0 bases. Germline values: CDR1 KGHSH, CDR2 LQKENI. DNA for the CDR3: TGTGCCAGCTCACCTCTCGGGACAGCAAATAGCAATCAGCCCCAGCATTTT. Protein product: CASSPLGTANSNQPQHF. The full variable domain, completed using reference TRBV18 and TRBJ1-5, is NAGVMQNPRHLVRRRGQEARLRCSPMKGHSHVYWYRQLPEEGLKFMVYLQKENIIDESGMPKERFSAEFPKEGPSILRIQQVVRGDSAAYFCASSPLGTANSNQPQHFGDGTRLSIL.

This clonotype has ten or more counts. The chain links TRBV7-2 to TRBJ2-7; 10 positions match TRBD2. Germline CDR1 is SGHTA and CDR2 is FQGNSA. The ends lost 5 bases at V and 3 bases at J; junction bases unmatched: 7. This CDR3 spans 15 amino acids. DNA for the CDR3: TGTGCCAGCAGCCCCTATAGCGGGGGGAGCTACGAGCAGTACTTC. Translated: CASSPYSGGSYEQYF.

This clonotype was counted only a few times. A much larger clone sits a single nucleotide away, making a read error possible. This sequence joins TRBV7-2 and TRBJ2-5, with D hard to call. V was cut by 0 bases and J by 10 bases, with 6 bases left in between. Per the germline V gene, CDR1 is SGHTA and CDR2 is FQGNSA. This CDR3 is built from 11 residues. The CDR3 protein is CASSLAGNQYF. CDR3 sequence (DNA): TGTGCCAGCAGCTTAGCAGGGAACCAGTACTTC.

There are many counts of this clonotype. This chain uses TRBV5-6 with TRBJ1-5; maybe TRBD1 (5 bases). Trimming cost V 4 bases and J 0 bases, with 11 bases left between them. The germline CDR1 and CDR2 sequences are SGHDT and YYEEEE. CDR3 size: 15 residues. The CDR3 nucleotides are TGTGCCAGCAGCCCGGGGCTGTATAGCAATCAGCCCCAGCATTTT. It encodes CASSPGLYSNQPQHF.